Listed below are T cell receptor beta chains from one sample, sequenced in a study of blood T cells in healthy people across ages. TCRdb used MiXCR to reprocess the 5' RACE reads, holding one entry per CDR3 protein. The sample contains more than 1 million distinct CDR3 sequences, less than 50% of which appear only once. The sequencing input was blood. The receptors come from a woman aged 60 to 75 in good health. CDR3s include the opening cysteine and the closing phenylalanine or tryptophan. D genes are given only for firm matches. The size of a clone is reported for some rows only, either as once, few or many, or as a class for expanded clones.

clone_size	d_call	v_call	j_call	cdr3_aa	cdr3_nt
.	.	TRBV14	TRBJ1-2	CASSQVDTIGYGYTF	TGTGCCAGCAGCCAAGTCGACACTATAGGGTATGGCTACACCTTC
.	.	TRBV6-5	TRBJ2-3	CASSYFSLAVGTDTQYF	TGTGCCAGCAGTTACTTTAGCCTAGCAGTAGGCACAGATACGCAGTATTTT
.	TRBD1	TRBV18	TRBJ2-4	CASSPETGLSKNIQYF	TGTGCCAGCTCACCAGAGACAGGGTTGAGCAAAAACATTCAGTACTTC
.	.	TRBV7-2	TRBJ1-2	CASSRRAGESGYTF	TGTGCCAGCAGCCGGCGCGCAGGGGAGTCTGGCTACACCTTC
.	.	TRBV20-1	TRBJ1-1	CSASTPGSHTEAFF	TGCAGTGCTAGTACCCCAGGGTCCCACACTGAAGCTTTCTTT
.	.	TRBV12-3/TRBV12-4	TRBJ1-2	CASSLEAGAYTF	TGTGCCAGCAGTTTAGAAGCAGGGGCCTACACCTTC
.	TRBD1	TRBV18	TRBJ1-1	CASSPRSGGAFF	TGTGCCAGCTCACCACGTTCAGGGGGGGCTTTCTTT
few	.	TRBV27	TRBJ2-7	CASSSTLFEQYF	TGTGCCAGCAGTTCCACCCTCTTCGAGCAGTACTTC
.	.	TRBV7-3	TRBJ2-3	CASSLKAGLMDTQYF	TGTGCCAGCAGCTTAAAGGCAGGTCTTATGGATACGCAGTATTTT
few	TRBD1	TRBV28	TRBJ2-6	CASSTGGSGANVLTF	TGTGCCAGCTCTACAGGGGGCTCTGGGGCCAACGTCCTGACTTTC